The 5 T cell receptor beta chains below come from one sample, sequenced in a study of T cell responses to AZD1222 COVID-19 vaccine. The repertoire was sequenced with immunoSEQ multiplex PCR; TCRdb's copy has only in-frame clones and lacks some. This table holds about 26,000 clones, roughly 88% found once. The sample here was peripheral blood, taken 28 days after the second AZD1222 dose. These receptors were obtained from an adult who received the AZD1222 COVID-19 vaccine.

This clone was picked up one time. The rearrangement links TRBV2 to TRBJ2-6; D is ambiguous. V lost 0 bases, J lost 0 bases, and 9 bases lay in between. Germline lookup yields CDR1 SNHLY and CDR2 FYNNEI. The CDR3 has 17 amino acids. CDR3 sequence reads: CASSEAGRSSGANVLTF. The CDR3 DNA reads as TGTGCCAGCAGTGAAGCAGGTCGTAGCTCTGGGGCCAACGTCCTGACTTTC.

This clone was counted only a few times. V is TRBV5-1 and J is TRBJ2-7, with D perhaps TRBD1 or TRBD2 (5 bases each). Deletions cut 6 bases from V and 11 bases from J, with 15 bases between. The CDR3 covers 11 residues. The V gene's germline CDR1 is SGHRS and CDR2 YFSETQ. The CDR3 DNA sequence: TGCGCCAGCATGGGGGATGGGAGTAAGTACTTC. The encoded protein is CASMGDGSKYF.

This clone was observed a single time. The chain is built from TRBV3-1 (or the pseudogene TRBV3-2) and TRBJ2-6; D unresolved. V was trimmed by 4 bases and J by 1 base, leaving 2 bases between them. Germline V lookup: CDR1 LGHDT, CDR2 YNNKEL (reference sequence). CDR3 size: 13 residues. CDR3 sequence reads: CASSRSGANVLTF. The DNA of the CDR3 is TGTGCCAGCAGCCGATCTGGGGCCAACGTCCTGACTTTC.

The CDR3 spells CASSYSRAALNTEAFF. Here the CDR3 DNA reads TGTGCCAGCAGTTACTCGAGGGCAGCGCTGAACACTGAAGCTTTCTTT. This chain uses TRBV6-2 or TRBV6-3 with TRBJ1-1; D not resolved. V was clipped by 0 bases and J by 0 bases, with 11 bases between them. Germline V gene data show CDR1 as MNHEY and CDR2 as SVGEGT. This CDR3 has 16 amino acids.

The chain couples TRBV2 to TRBJ2-3; possible D gene TRBD1, 5 bases. The CDR3 consists of 14 residues. The germline V gene has CDR1 SNHLY and CDR2 FYNNEI. V gave up 7 bases and J gave up 2 bases, with 13 bases separating them. The DNA of the CDR3 is TGTGCCAGCAAACGGCAGGGATACACAGATACGCAGTATTTT. Translated, it gives CASKRQGYTDTQYF.